A selection of T cell receptor beta chains follows, all from one sample in a study of beta chain features in type 1 diabetes. Data came from immunoSEQ multiplex PCR; TCRdb stores just in-frame clones and leaves some out. The sample consists of a few hundred thousand clones, around 15% of them appearing once. Sequencing input: central memory CD4+ T cells from blood. These receptors all stem from a man aged 30 to 39 in good health. CDR3s include the opening cysteine and the closing phenylalanine or tryptophan. A D gene is named only where the DNA matches it firmly. Where a row states a size, it is once, few, many or the class of an expanded clone; other rows omit it.

d_gene: TRBD1
v_gene: TRBV29-1
abundance: few
j_gene: TRBJ1-1
CDR3aa: CSVVSRGQGAFF
CDR3nt: TGCAGCGTTGTAAGTCGGGGACAGGGAGCTTTCTTT

d_gene: NA
v_gene: TRBV29-1
abundance: few
j_gene: TRBJ2-2
CDR3aa: CSVVGLAFGELFF
CDR3nt: TGCAGCGTTGTTGGACTCGCGTTTGGGGAGCTGTTTTTT

d_gene: NA
v_gene: TRBV21-1
abundance: medium-sized
j_gene: TRBJ2-1
CDR3aa: CASSKELVEQFF
CDR3nt: TGTGCCAGCAGCAAAGAGCTGGTTGAGCAGTTCTTC

d_gene: NA
v_gene: TRBV30
abundance: few
j_gene: TRBJ1-2
CDR3aa: CAWSIGPGYGYTF
CDR3nt: TGTGCCTGGAGTATCGGCCCCGGGTATGGCTACACCTTC

d_gene: NA
v_gene: TRBV18
abundance: NA
j_gene: TRBJ1-2
CDR3aa: CASSPQSF
CDR3nt: TGTGCCAGCTCACCACAATCCTTC

d_gene: NA
v_gene: TRBV7-7
abundance: few
j_gene: TRBJ2-2
CDR3aa: CASGGHGGELFF
CDR3nt: TGTGCCAGCGGGGGGCATGGCGGGGAGCTGTTTTTT

d_gene: TRBD2
v_gene: TRBV7-2
abundance: few
j_gene: TRBJ2-3
CDR3aa: CASRDQRGSTDTQYF
CDR3nt: TGTGCCAGCAGGGACCAGCGGGGGAGCACAGATACGCAGTATTTT

d_gene: NA
v_gene: TRBV2
abundance: few
j_gene: TRBJ1-1
CDR3aa: CASSSAGLNTEAFF
CDR3nt: TGTGCCAGCAGTTCCGCGGGCCTTAACACTGAAGCTTTCTTT

d_gene: NA
v_gene: TRBV7-2
abundance: medium-sized
j_gene: TRBJ1-1
CDR3aa: CASSRWGAEAFF
CDR3nt: TGTGCCAGCAGCCGGTGGGGAGCTGAAGCTTTCTTT

d_gene: TRBD2
v_gene: TRBV9
abundance: few
j_gene: TRBJ2-3
CDR3aa: CASSARLAGGLSTDTQYF
CDR3nt: TGTGCCAGCAGCGCGAGACTAGCGGGGGGACTTAGCACAGATACGCAGTATTTT

d_gene: NA
v_gene: TRBV6-6
abundance: NA
j_gene: TRBJ2-5
CDR3aa: CASTRGFQETQYF
CDR3nt: TGTGCCAGCACCCGGGGCTTTCAAGAGACCCAGTACTTC

d_gene: NA
v_gene: TRBV5-4
abundance: few
j_gene: TRBJ1-1
CDR3aa: CASSQVVKGSKAFF
CDR3nt: TGTGCCAGCAGCCAAGTTGTAAAGGGCTCCAAAGCTTTCTTT

d_gene: NA
v_gene: TRBV6-5
abundance: NA
j_gene: TRBJ1-6
CDR3aa: CAVGSPLHF
CDR3nt: TGTGCCGTAGGATCACCCCTCCACTTT

d_gene: NA
v_gene: TRBV6-5
abundance: NA
j_gene: TRBJ1-6
CDR3aa: CASSEVGSPLHF
CDR3nt: TGTGCCAGCAGTGAAGTGGGATCACCCCTCCACTTT

d_gene: TRBD1
v_gene: TRBV7-9
abundance: NA
j_gene: TRBJ2-3
CDR3aa: CASSPRTGGTDTQYF
CDR3nt: TGTGCCAGCAGCCCGCGGACAGGGGGCACAGATACGCAGTATTTT

d_gene: NA
v_gene: TRBV20-1
abundance: few
j_gene: TRBJ1-2
CDR3aa: CSATVADGYTF
CDR3nt: TGCAGTGCTACCGTGGCAGATGGCTACACCTTC

d_gene: TRBD2
v_gene: TRBV5-1
abundance: NA
j_gene: TRBJ2-3
CDR3aa: CASSFMTSGFSDTQYF
CDR3nt: TGCGCCAGCAGCTTTATGACTAGCGGGTTCTCAGATACGCAGTATTTT

d_gene: NA
v_gene: TRBV9
abundance: many
j_gene: TRBJ1-1
CDR3aa: CASSPQTGSTEAFF
CDR3nt: TGTGCCAGCAGCCCGCAAACAGGGAGTACTGAAGCTTTCTTT

d_gene: TRBD1
v_gene: TRBV5-4
abundance: few
j_gene: TRBJ2-6
CDR3aa: CASSQGQGSSSGANVLTF
CDR3nt: TGCGCCAGCAGCCAAGGACAGGGGTCGAGCTCTGGGGCCAACGTCCTGACTTTC

d_gene: TRBD1
v_gene: TRBV15
abundance: NA
j_gene: TRBJ1-6
CDR3aa: CATRKDRLNSPLHF
CDR3nt: TGTGCCACCAGGAAGGACAGGCTTAATTCACCCCTCCACTTT

d_gene: TRBD1
v_gene: TRBV7-6
abundance: NA
j_gene: TRBJ1-2
CDR3aa: CASSSNRGGSAGYTF
CDR3nt: TGTGCCAGCAGCTCCAACAGGGGAGGGTCGGCTGGCTACACCTTC

d_gene: TRBD1
v_gene: TRBV4-1
abundance: NA
j_gene: TRBJ2-2
CDR3aa: CASSPQDRGNTGELFF
CDR3nt: TGCGCCAGCAGCCCTCAGGACAGGGGGAATACCGGGGAGCTGTTTTTT

d_gene: NA
v_gene: TRBV29-1
abundance: few
j_gene: TRBJ2-2
CDR3aa: CSVAGAGGNTGELFF
CDR3nt: TGCAGCGTTGCAGGCGCAGGCGGGAACACCGGGGAGCTGTTTTTT

d_gene: TRBD2
v_gene: TRBV2
abundance: few
j_gene: TRBJ2-1
CDR3aa: CASSEAGGTIIEQFF
CDR3nt: TGTGCCAGCAGTGAAGCAGGAGGGACTATAATTGAGCAGTTCTTC

d_gene: TRBD1
v_gene: TRBV12-5
abundance: many
j_gene: TRBJ1-2
CDR3aa: CASAPILGQGTGYTF
CDR3nt: TGTGCTAGTGCTCCTATCTTGGGACAGGGTACTGGCTACACCTTC

d_gene: TRBD2
v_gene: TRBV7-2
abundance: few
j_gene: TRBJ2-2
CDR3aa: CASSAPGLLTGELFF
CDR3nt: TGTGCCAGCAGCGCCCCGGGACTACTCACCGGGGAGCTGTTTTTT

d_gene: NA
v_gene: TRBV30
abundance: NA
j_gene: TRBJ1-5
CDR3aa: CAWSVGATNQPQHF
CDR3nt: TGTGCCTGGAGCGTCGGGGCCACGAATCAGCCCCAGCATTTT

d_gene: NA
v_gene: TRBV21-1
abundance: few
j_gene: TRBJ1-6
CDR3aa: CASSQLIPLHF
CDR3nt: TGTGCCAGCAGCCAGCTCATACCCCTCCACTTT

d_gene: NA
v_gene: TRBV5-4
abundance: few
j_gene: TRBJ2-1
CDR3aa: CASSGYGVRDEQFF
CDR3nt: TGTGCCAGCAGCGGGTACGGAGTTCGCGATGAGCAGTTCTTC

d_gene: TRBD1
v_gene: TRBV10-3
abundance: NA
j_gene: TRBJ1-2
CDR3aa: CAIRAYGQELNYGYTF
CDR3nt: TGTGCCATCAGGGCATACGGACAGGAGCTTAACTATGGCTACACCTTC

d_gene: NA
v_gene: TRBV7-9
abundance: NA
j_gene: TRBJ2-3
CDR3aa: CASSLAGGRTQYF
CDR3nt: TGTGCCAGCAGCTTAGCGGGCGGGCGTACGCAGTATTTT

d_gene: TRBD1
v_gene: TRBV27
abundance: NA
j_gene: TRBJ1-1
CDR3aa: CASSFSEQGAYTEAFF
CDR3nt: TGTGCCAGCAGCTTTTCTGAGCAGGGGGCGTACACTGAAGCTTTCTTT

d_gene: TRBD1
v_gene: TRBV19
abundance: few
j_gene: TRBJ2-7
CDR3aa: CASSLRQGSDEQYF
CDR3nt: TGTGCCAGTAGTCTACGACAGGGTAGCGACGAGCAGTACTTC

d_gene: TRBD1
v_gene: TRBV15
abundance: few
j_gene: TRBJ2-3
CDR3aa: CATSQGASTDTQYF
CDR3nt: TGTGCCACCAGCCAGGGGGCAAGCACAGATACGCAGTATTTT

d_gene: NA
v_gene: TRBV7-9
abundance: few
j_gene: TRBJ2-5
CDR3aa: CASSYRLDKETQYF
CDR3nt: TGTGCCAGCAGCTACCGACTAGATAAAGAGACCCAGTACTTC

d_gene: NA
v_gene: TRBV7-9
abundance: NA
j_gene: TRBJ2-2
CDR3aa: CASSGGQRFAGELFF
CDR3nt: TGTGCCAGCAGCGGAGGACAGCGCTTCGCCGGGGAGCTGTTTTTT

d_gene: TRBD2
v_gene: TRBV5-1
abundance: NA
j_gene: TRBJ2-2
CDR3aa: CASSLRLAGVRELFF
CDR3nt: TGCGCCAGCAGCCTTAGACTAGCGGGAGTTCGGGAGCTGTTTTTT

d_gene: TRBD1
v_gene: TRBV11-2
abundance: few
j_gene: TRBJ2-3
CDR3aa: CASSLGQGTDTQYF
CDR3nt: TGTGCCAGCAGCTTGGGACAGGGCACAGATACGCAGTATTTT

d_gene: NA
v_gene: TRBV11-2
abundance: NA
j_gene: TRBJ1-2
CDR3aa: CASSLGTVPGYTF
CDR3nt: TGTGCCAGCAGCTTAGGGACTGTCCCTGGCTACACCTTC

d_gene: NA
v_gene: TRBV19
abundance: few
j_gene: TRBJ2-2
CDR3aa: CASRGLAGELFF
CDR3nt: TGTGCCAGTAGAGGACTTGCCGGGGAGCTGTTTTTT

d_gene: NA
v_gene: TRBV7-2
abundance: few
j_gene: TRBJ2-3
CDR3aa: CASSSPHLDTQYF
CDR3nt: TGTGCCAGCAGCTCCCCTCATCTAGATACGCAGTATTTT

d_gene: NA
v_gene: TRBV6-5
abundance: few
j_gene: TRBJ1-2
CDR3aa: CASSLPRTANYGYTF
CDR3nt: TGTGCCAGCAGCTTACCGCGGACGGCTAACTATGGCTACACCTTC

d_gene: NA
v_gene: TRBV5-5
abundance: NA
j_gene: TRBJ1-1
CDR3aa: CASSFATNTEAFF
CDR3nt: TGTGCCAGCAGCTTTGCGACGAACACTGAAGCTTTCTTT